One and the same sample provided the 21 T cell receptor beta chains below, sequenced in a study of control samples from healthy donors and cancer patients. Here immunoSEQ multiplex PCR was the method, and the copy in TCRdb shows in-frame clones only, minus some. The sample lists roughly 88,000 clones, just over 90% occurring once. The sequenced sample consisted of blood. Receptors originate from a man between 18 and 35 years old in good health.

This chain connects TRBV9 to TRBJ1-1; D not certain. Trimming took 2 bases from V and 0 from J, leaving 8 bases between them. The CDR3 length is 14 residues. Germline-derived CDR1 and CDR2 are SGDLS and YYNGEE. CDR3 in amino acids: CASSVDDLNTEAFF. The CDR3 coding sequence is TGTGCCAGCAGCGTTGACGACCTGAACACTGAAGCTTTCTTT.

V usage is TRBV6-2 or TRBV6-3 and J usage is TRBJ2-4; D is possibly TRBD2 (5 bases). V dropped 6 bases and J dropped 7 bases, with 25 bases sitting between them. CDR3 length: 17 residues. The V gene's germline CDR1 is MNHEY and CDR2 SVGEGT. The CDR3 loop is CASSPITAELTSNIQYF. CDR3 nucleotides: TGTGCCAGCAGCCCCATTACCGCCGAATTAACTAGTAACATTCAGTACTTC.

The CDR3 region is CAASGGISEKLFF. The CDR3 region has the DNA TGTGCCGCTTCGGGAGGGATTAGTGAAAAACTGTTTTTT. V usage is TRBV27 and J usage is TRBJ1-4; the D is unclear. V lost 11 bases and J lost 7, with 17 bases in between. This CDR3 region has 13 residues. The germline CDR1 and CDR2 sequences are MNHEY and SMNVEV (reference sequence).

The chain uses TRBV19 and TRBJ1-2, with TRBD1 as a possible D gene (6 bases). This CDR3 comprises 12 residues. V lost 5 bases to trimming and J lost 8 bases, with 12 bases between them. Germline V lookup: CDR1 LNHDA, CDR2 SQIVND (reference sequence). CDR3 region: CASSVGASGYTF. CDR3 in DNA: TGTGCCAGTAGTGTGGGGGCTAGCGGCTACACCTTC.

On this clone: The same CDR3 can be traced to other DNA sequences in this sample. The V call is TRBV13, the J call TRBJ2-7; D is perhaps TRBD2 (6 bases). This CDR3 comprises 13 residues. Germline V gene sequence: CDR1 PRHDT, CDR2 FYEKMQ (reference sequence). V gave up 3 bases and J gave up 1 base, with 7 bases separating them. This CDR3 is CASSLEGSYEQYF. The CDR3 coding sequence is TGTGCCAGCAGCTTGGAGGGGTCCTACGAGCAGTACTTC.

The chain's CDR3 is CASSLGIGNQPQHF. The DNA for the CDR3 is TGTGCCAGCAGCTTAGGGATCGGCAATCAGCCCCAGCATTTT. V is TRBV7-6 and J is TRBJ1-5; no definite D call. Per germline, CDR1 SGHVS and CDR2 FNYEAQ. Trimming shortened V by 1 base and J by 2 bases, and 6 bases separated the two germline ends. The CDR3 length is 14 residues.

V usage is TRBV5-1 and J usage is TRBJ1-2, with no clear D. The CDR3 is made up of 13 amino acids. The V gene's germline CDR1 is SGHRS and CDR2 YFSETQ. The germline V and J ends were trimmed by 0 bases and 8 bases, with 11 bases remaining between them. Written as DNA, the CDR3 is TGCGCCAGCAGCTTGGCCTCGTCAGGAGGCTACACCTTC. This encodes CASSLASSGGYTF.

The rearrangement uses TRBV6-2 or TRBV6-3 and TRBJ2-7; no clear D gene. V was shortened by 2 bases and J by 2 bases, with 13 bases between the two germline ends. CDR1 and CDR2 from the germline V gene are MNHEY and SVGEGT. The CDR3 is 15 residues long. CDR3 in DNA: TGTGCCAGCAGTTACGGAGACCCTTTTCCCTACGAGCAGTACTTC. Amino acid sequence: CASSYGDPFPYEQYF.

CDR3 loop: CASSYEGVGSYEQYF. The CDR3 DNA is TGTGCCAGCAGTTACGAGGGAGTCGGATCCTACGAGCAGTACTTC. This chain uses TRBV6-2 or TRBV6-3 with TRBJ2-7; D possibly corresponds to TRBD2 (5 bases). V was clipped by 2 bases and J by 1 base, with 12 bases between them. The length of the CDR3 is 15 residues. Germline CDR1 is MNHEY and CDR2 is SVGEGT.

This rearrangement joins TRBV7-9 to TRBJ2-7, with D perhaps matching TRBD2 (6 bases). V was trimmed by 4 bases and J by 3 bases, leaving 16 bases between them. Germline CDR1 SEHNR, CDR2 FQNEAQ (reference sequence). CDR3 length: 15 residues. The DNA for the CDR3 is TGTGCCAGCAGCTCCGGGCGGGGAAAAGTCTACGAGCAGTACTTC. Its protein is CASSSGRGKVYEQYF.

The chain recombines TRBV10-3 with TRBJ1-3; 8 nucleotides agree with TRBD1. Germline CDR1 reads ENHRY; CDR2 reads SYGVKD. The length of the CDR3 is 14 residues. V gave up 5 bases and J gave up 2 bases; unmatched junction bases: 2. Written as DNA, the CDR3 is TGTGCCATCAGTATACAGGGGGCTGGAAACACCATATATTTT. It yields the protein CAISIQGAGNTIYF.

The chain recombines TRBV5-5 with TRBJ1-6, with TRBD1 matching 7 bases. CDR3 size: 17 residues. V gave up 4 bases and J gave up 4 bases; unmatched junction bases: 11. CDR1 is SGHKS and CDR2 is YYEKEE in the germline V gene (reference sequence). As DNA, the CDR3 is TGTGCCAGCAGCCTCTTCGAGGGGGCGCCTTATAATTCACCCCTCCACTTT. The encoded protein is CASSLFEGAPYNSPLHF.

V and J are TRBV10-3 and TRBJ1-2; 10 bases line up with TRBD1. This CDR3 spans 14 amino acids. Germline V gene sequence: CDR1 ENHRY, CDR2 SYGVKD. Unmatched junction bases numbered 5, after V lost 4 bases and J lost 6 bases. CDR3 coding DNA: TGTGCCATCAGTGGTGTGGGACAGGGGAATGGCTACACCTTC. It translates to CAISGVGQGNGYTF.

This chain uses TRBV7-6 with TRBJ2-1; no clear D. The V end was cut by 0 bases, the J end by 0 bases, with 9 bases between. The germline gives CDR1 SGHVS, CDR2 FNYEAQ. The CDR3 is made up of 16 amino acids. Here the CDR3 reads CASSLAEHNSYNEQFF. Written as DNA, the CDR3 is TGTGCCAGCAGCTTAGCGGAGCATAACTCCTACAATGAGCAGTTCTTC.

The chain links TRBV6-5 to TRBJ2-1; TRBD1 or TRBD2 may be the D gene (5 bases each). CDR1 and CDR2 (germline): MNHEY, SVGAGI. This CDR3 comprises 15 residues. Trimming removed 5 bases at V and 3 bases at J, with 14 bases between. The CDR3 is CASSPLGAGYNEQFF. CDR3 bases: TGTGCCAGCAGTCCCCTCGGGGCTGGCTACAATGAGCAGTTCTTC.

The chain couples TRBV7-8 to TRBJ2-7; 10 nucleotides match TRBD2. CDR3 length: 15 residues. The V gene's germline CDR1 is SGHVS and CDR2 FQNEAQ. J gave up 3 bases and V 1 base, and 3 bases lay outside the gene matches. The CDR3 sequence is CASSLELAGLYEQYF. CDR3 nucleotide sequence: TGTGCCAGCAGCTTAGAACTAGCGGGACTCTACGAGCAGTACTTC.

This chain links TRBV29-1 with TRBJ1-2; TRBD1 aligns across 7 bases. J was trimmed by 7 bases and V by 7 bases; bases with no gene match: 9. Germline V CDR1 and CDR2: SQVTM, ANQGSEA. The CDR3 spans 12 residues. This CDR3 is CSALGQGVGYTF. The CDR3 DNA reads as TGCAGCGCCCTGGGGCAGGGGGTTGGCTACACCTTC.

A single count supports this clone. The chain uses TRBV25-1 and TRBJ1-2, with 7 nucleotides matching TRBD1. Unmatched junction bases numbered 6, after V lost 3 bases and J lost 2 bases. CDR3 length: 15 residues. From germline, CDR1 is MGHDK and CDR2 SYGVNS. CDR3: CASSDPRDSNYGYTF. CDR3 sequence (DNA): TGTGCCAGCAGTGACCCCCGGGACAGCAACTATGGCTACACCTTC.

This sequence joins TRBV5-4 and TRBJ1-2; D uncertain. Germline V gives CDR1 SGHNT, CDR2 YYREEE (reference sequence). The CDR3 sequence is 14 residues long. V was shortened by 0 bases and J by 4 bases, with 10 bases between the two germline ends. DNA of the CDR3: TGTGCCAGCAGCTTGGATGTGGGTGGCTATGGCTACACCTTC. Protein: CASSLDVGGYGYTF.

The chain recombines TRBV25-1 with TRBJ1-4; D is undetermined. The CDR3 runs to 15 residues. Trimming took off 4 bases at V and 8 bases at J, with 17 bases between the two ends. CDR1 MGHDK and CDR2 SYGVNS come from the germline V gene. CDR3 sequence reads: CASSAHGPLGEKLFF. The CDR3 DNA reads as TGTGCCAGCAGTGCGCATGGTCCCCTAGGAGAAAAACTGTTTTTT.

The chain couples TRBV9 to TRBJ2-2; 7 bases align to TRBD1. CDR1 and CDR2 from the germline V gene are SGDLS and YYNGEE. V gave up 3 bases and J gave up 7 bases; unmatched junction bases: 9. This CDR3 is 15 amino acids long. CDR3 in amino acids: CASSGDRVFGGELFF. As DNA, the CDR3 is TGTGCCAGCAGCGGAGACAGGGTGTTTGGCGGGGAGCTGTTTTTT.